The T cell receptor beta chain under discussion was sequenced for a study of blood T cell repertoires in COVID-19. CDR1 is SNHLY, CDR2 FYNNEI, per germline. The CDR3 is 15 residues long. V shed 8 bases and J 4 bases; nucleotides not matched to a gene: 6. Clones were read by immunoSEQ multiplex PCR, and TCRdb kept only the in-frame ones, dropping some. The repertoire holds approximately 200,000 clones, with 85% to 90% as singletons. The TCR originated in a woman in her twenties or thirties with active or convalescent COVID-19. The sequencing sample was made of peripheral blood. This rearrangement joins TRBV2 to TRBJ2-7; 15 positions agree with TRBD2. CDR3 sequence: CASVPGLAGGYEQYF. CDR3 DNA sequence: TGTGCCAGCGTCCCGGGACTAGCGGGGGGATACGAGCAGTACTTC.